Each of the 24 T cell receptor beta chains below was sequenced from the same sample in a study of spatial heterogeneity in lung cancer. In TCRdb, the 5' RACE reads were re-called with MiXCR into one record per CDR3 protein. Of 40,000 to 45,000 distinct CDR3 sequences detected, roughly 13% appear once; the ten largest clones hold 50% to 65%. Time point indicated: sample taken at primary tumor resection. Whole RNA, isolated from tumor, nontumor lung or frozen PBMC, was sequenced without prior sorting. The source material was PBMCs, sampled at surgery. The receptors were sampled from a male donor with early-stage non-small cell lung cancer.

This clonotype was seen many times. J is TRBJ2-2 and V is TRBV5-1; D may be TRBD2 (6 bases). V was trimmed by 4 bases and J by 2 bases, leaving 15 bases between them. There are 16 residues in the CDR3. Germline V gene lookup returns CDR1 SGHRS and CDR2 YFSETQ. The CDR3 sequence is CASSPGDGLNTGELFF. Here the CDR3 DNA reads TGCGCCAGCAGCCCGGGGGACGGGTTAAACACCGGGGAGCTGTTTTTT.

Ten or more counts support this clonotype. The chain uses TRBV5-6 and TRBJ1-2, with 8 bases that match TRBD1. Trimming removed 4 bases from V and 5 bases from J; junction bases left unmatched: 7. CDR3 length equals 14 residues. The germline V gene has CDR1 SGHDT and CDR2 YYEEEE. DNA of the CDR3: TGTGCCAGCAGCAGGGACAGGCCCCCGTATGGCTACACCTTC. Protein sequence: CASSRDRPPYGYTF.

This clonotype was seen more than once but under ten times. This chain uses TRBV6-5 with TRBJ1-5; TRBD1 agrees at 8 bases. Germline values: CDR1 MNHEY, CDR2 SVGAGI. CDR3 size: 13 residues. J lost 6 bases, V lost 3 bases, and 1 base had no gene match. The CDR3 DNA is TGTGCCAGCAGTTATGACAGGGGTCAGCCCCAGCATTTT. Translating gives CASSYDRGQPQHF.

The gene calls are TRBV28 and TRBJ2-3, with D perhaps matching TRBD1 (6 bases). From germline, CDR1 is MDHEN and CDR2 SYDVKM. Between the trimmed V and J ends, which lost 7 bases and 0 bases, there was a span of 17 bases. This CDR3 region has 16 residues. This CDR3 reads CASTLPQGRSTDTQYF. CDR3 DNA: TGTGCCAGCACCCTACCCCAGGGGCGAAGCACAGATACGCAGTATTTT.

J is TRBJ1-1 and V is TRBV25-1; D is uncertain. Germline CDR1 is MGHDK and CDR2 is SYGVNS. CDR3 length equals 12 residues. The V end was cut by 6 bases, the J end by 1 base, with 6 bases between. The DNA of the CDR3 is TGTGCCAGCAGCGACCCGAACACTGAAGCTTTCTTT. It specifies CASSDPNTEAFF. Together with reference TRBV25-1 and TRBJ1-1, the CDR3 gives the full variable domain: EADIYQTPRYLVIGTGKKITLECSQTMGHDKMYWYQQDPGMELHLIHYSYGVNSTEKGDLSSESTVSRIRTEHFPLTLESARPSHTSQYLCASSDPNTEAFFGQGTRLTVV.

CDR3 coding DNA: TGTGCCAGCAGCTTAGCGGCCCTCCCCACCTACAATGAGCAGTTCTTC. Amino acids: CASSLAALPTYNEQFF. The gene calls are TRBV7-2 and TRBJ2-1; D call uncertain. Germline assignment: CDR1 SGHTA and CDR2 FQGNSA. The CDR3 contains 16 residues. Trimming shortened V by 0 bases and J by 2 bases, and 11 bases separated the two germline ends. Full variable domain (remainder filled in from reference TRBV7-2 and TRBJ2-1): GAGVSQSPSNKVTEKGKDVELRCDPISGHTALYWYRQSLGQGLEFLIYFQGNSAPDKSGLPSDRFSAERTGGSVSTLTIQRTQQEDSAVYLCASSLAALPTYNEQFFGPGTRLTVL.

V gene TRBV28 combines with J gene TRBJ2-1; a possible D gene is TRBD2 (5 bases). Germline V lookup: CDR1 MDHEN, CDR2 SYDVKM. Between the trimmed V and J ends, which lost 1 base and 8 bases, there was a span of 15 bases. This CDR3 is built from 15 residues. The CDR3 sequence is CASSLLSGLRYEQFF. In nucleotides, the CDR3 is TGTGCCAGCAGTTTATTGAGTGGACTCAGATATGAGCAGTTCTTC.

This clonotype appeared a few times. Relative to the germline gene, one junction end is altered; a read error may explain this. This chain connects TRBV7-7 to TRBJ2-5, with D hard to call. CDR3 size: 13 residues. CDR1 and CDR2 (germline): SSHAT, FNYEAQ (reference sequence). CDR3 DNA sequence: TGTGCTAGCAGCTTAGGGTCACAAGAGACCCAGTACTTC. This translates into CASSLGSQETQYF.

The chain recombines TRBV20-1 with TRBJ2-1, with 10 bases that match TRBD2. This CDR3 has 14 residues. The germline V gene has CDR1 DFQATT and CDR2 SNEGSKA (reference sequence). Trimming at V came to 5 bases and at J to 9 bases, leaving 10 bases not matched to a gene. Here the CDR3 reads CSADKREGPSEQFF. CDR3 coding DNA: TGCAGTGCTGATAAGCGGGAGGGGCCTAGTGAGCAGTTCTTC.

This clonotype was counted many times. The rearrangement joins TRBV10-3 to TRBJ2-3; 9 nucleotides match TRBD2. V lost 6 bases, J lost 2 bases, and 6 bases stayed unmatched. There are 15 residues in the CDR3. Germline lookup yields CDR1 ENHRY and CDR2 SYGVKD. This CDR3 is CAIRGSGGITDTQYF. CDR3 nucleotides: TGTGCCATCAGAGGAAGCGGGGGGATCACAGATACGCAGTATTTT.

There are many counts of this clonotype. For the CDR3, the DNA is TGTGCCATTAGTCCAGGGGAACCTTCACCCCTCCACTTT. Amino acid sequence: CAISPGEPSPLHF. The V call is TRBV7-9, the J call TRBJ1-6; a weak D match, TRBD1 (6 bases). Germline loops: CDR1 SEHNR, CDR2 FQNEAQ (reference sequence). The CDR3 runs 13 residues. Trimming pared 10 bases from V and 9 bases from J, leaving 16 bases between.

The chain combines TRBV12-2 with TRBJ2-7; the table gives TRBD1 as D, unverified against the DNA. TRBV12-2 is tagged as a pseudogene. The CDR3 runs to 17 residues. CDR3 residues: CASRLALGGGPAYEQYF. In DNA, the CDR3 is TGTGCAAGTCGCTTAGCGCTTGGTGGGGGCCCAGCCTACGAGCAGTACTTC.

The chain has TRBV20-1 and TRBJ2-1; D is uncertain. Trimming pared 1 base from V and 5 bases from J, leaving 6 bases between. This CDR3 contains 12 residues. Germline V CDR1 and CDR2: DFQATT, SNEGSKA (reference sequence). CDR3 region: CSARAGHNEQFF. The CDR3 DNA is TGCAGTGCTAGAGCCGGGCACAATGAGCAGTTCTTC.

This clonotype was counted a few times. The chain uses TRBV5-1 and TRBJ1-1; weak D call: TRBD1 (6 bases). The CDR3 is made up of 15 amino acids. Germline lookup yields CDR1 SGHRS and CDR2 YFSETQ. The ends were cut back, 1 base at V and 1 base at J, with 11 bases in the middle. CDR3 loop: CASSLFPGENTEAFF. CDR3 DNA sequence: TGCGCCAGCAGCTTGTTTCCAGGGGAGAACACTGAAGCTTTCTTT.

The V call is TRBV9, the J call TRBJ1-5, with D hard to call. Between the trimmed V and J ends, which lost 4 bases and 8 bases, there was a span of 16 bases. This CDR3 comprises 14 residues. Germline CDR1 SGDLS, CDR2 YYNGEE. CDR3 nucleotide sequence: TGTGCCAGCAGCACGGTGGGGTATGTGGAGCCCCAGCATTTT. Encoded protein: CASSTVGYVEPQHF.

V is TRBV10-3 and J is TRBJ2-2; D is possibly TRBD2 (6 bases). The CDR3 consists of 14 residues. Germline-derived CDR1 and CDR2 are ENHRY and SYGVKD. With 6 bases removed from V and 5 bases from J, the gap between germline ends came to 13 bases. The CDR3 loop is CAIRAALATGELFF. The CDR3 DNA reads as TGTGCCATCAGGGCTGCACTAGCTACCGGGGAGCTGTTTTTT.

The sample holds many counts of this clonotype. This chain links TRBV5-1 with TRBJ2-2, with D possibly matching TRBD2 (6 bases). The CDR3 runs 14 residues. With 6 bases removed from V and 2 bases from J, the gap between germline ends came to 11 bases. Germline loops: CDR1 SGHRS, CDR2 YFSETQ. CDR3 protein: CASTAGFNTGELFF. DNA for the CDR3: TGCGCCAGCACAGCGGGTTTTAACACCGGGGAGCTGTTTTTT.

The sample holds many counts of this clonotype. This chain uses TRBV20-1 with TRBJ1-2, with unresolved D. The CDR3 is 14 residues long. CDR1 is DFQATT, CDR2 SNEGSKA, per germline (reference sequence). V was shortened by 1 base and J by 4 bases, with 13 bases between the two germline ends. In DNA form, the CDR3 reads TGCAGTGCTAGAGCGGGCCTCACGGTCTATGGCTACACCTTC. Translation: CSARAGLTVYGYTF.

This clonotype was recorded at least ten times. The rearrangement joins TRBV27 to TRBJ2-3; D is uncertain. The length of the CDR3 is 18 residues. V lost 4 bases and J lost 0, with 20 bases in between. Germline V lookup: CDR1 MNHEY, CDR2 SMNVEV (reference sequence). The CDR3 protein is CASSYSTRRSTSTDTQYF. CDR3 coding DNA: TGTGCCAGCAGTTACTCGACGCGGCGTTCAACTAGCACAGATACGCAGTATTTT.

In this sample, this clonotype turned up a few times. This chain links TRBV10-3 with TRBJ2-3; TRBD2 agrees at 8 bases. Germline trimming cut 2 bases from V and 2 bases from J; bases unmatched to any gene: 18. From germline, CDR1 is ENHRY and CDR2 SYGVKD. This CDR3 is built from 20 residues. CDR3 DNA sequence: TGTGCCATCAGTGAGATTACGGGGAGTAGCGGGGCGACCTACACAGATACGCAGTATTTT. This codes for CAISEITGSSGATYTDTQYF.

The gene calls are TRBV10-3 and TRBJ2-3, with D unclear. The germline gives CDR1 ENHRY, CDR2 SYGVKD. The CDR3 extends over 14 amino acids. V lost 6 bases and J lost 6, with 16 bases in between. The CDR3 spells CAIREETRPDTQYF. CDR3 bases: TGTGCCATCAGAGAGGAAACCCGGCCGGATACGCAGTATTTT.

The chain uses TRBV5-6 and TRBJ2-1; 7 bases map to TRBD2. The CDR3 is 14 residues long. Per germline, CDR1 SGHDT and CDR2 YYEEEE. After removal of 0 bases from V and 10 bases from J, the junction contained 7 bases not matched to a gene. CDR3: CASSLVGASGEQFF. The CDR3 DNA reads TGTGCCAGCAGCTTGGTCGGAGCTAGCGGCGAGCAGTTCTTC.

This clonotype was seen a handful of times. The chain has TRBV7-2 and TRBJ2-3; a possible D gene is TRBD1 (7 bases). This CDR3 spans 15 amino acids. CDR1 is SGHTA and CDR2 is FQGNSA in the germline V gene. V was cut by 5 bases and J by 3 bases, with 15 bases left in between. CDR3 amino acids: CASSPRRGRTDTQYF. In DNA, the CDR3 is TGTGCCAGCAGCCCACGGAGGGGGCGGACAGATACGCAGTATTTT.

The chain links TRBV5-1 to TRBJ2-1, with a possible D match to TRBD2 (5 bases). V lost 4 bases and J lost 6, with 17 bases in between. The CDR3 is 15 residues long. Germline CDR1 is SGHRS and CDR2 is YFSETQ. The CDR3 DNA is TGCGCCAGCAGCCTGCTTGCAGGTCGGGGCAATGAGCAGTTCTTC. This encodes CASSLLAGRGNEQFF.